This T cell receptor beta chain was recorded in a study of memory CD4+ T cells and cytomegalovirus serostatus. Study-level information: Healthy Belgian adult donors included about nine CMV-positive and some 24 CMV-negative people. Study results and limitations: Median bootstrapped AUC for CMV status was just over 0.94 originally, just under 0.93 US-trained. Each of 67 CMV-associated TCRbeta sequences occurred in one to five individuals.

The sort gate was single viable CD3+CD4+CD8-CD45RO+ cells for memory CD4+ T cells. The CDR3 runs 16 residues. Losses at the gene ends were 0 bases for V and 1 base for J; bases not matched to a gene: 3. Germline loops: CDR1 SGDLS, CDR2 YYNGEE. Sequenced by immunoSEQ multiplex PCR; TCRdb stores in-frame clones only, minus some. Of some 30,000 clones in the sample, approximately 76% were seen once. Worth noting for this clone: Its antigen is still unknown.

The source is an adult in good health and CMV-seronegative. Some clones in this sample may be carry-over from other donors' samples. The V gene is TRBV9, the J gene TRBJ1-5; 8 nucleotides agree with TRBD1. Sequenced material: memory CD4+ T cells from blood. The CDR3 DNA is TGTGCCAGCAGCGTAGGCCCAGGGGGCAGCAATCAGCCCCAGCATTTT. This sequence encodes CASSVGPGGSNQPQHF.